This TCR beta chain was sequenced during a study of T cell responses to AZD1222 COVID-19 vaccine. Notes on this clone: Its specificity is unknown.

Germline V CDR1 and CDR2: DFQATT, SNEGSKA (reference sequence). The CDR3 totals 10 residues. V was cut by 3 bases and J by 12 bases, with 11 bases left in between. TCRdb's copy holds only in-frame clones and misses some; the assay was immunoSEQ multiplex PCR. This table has fewer than 130,000 clones, about 95% appearing once. Study-wide points: The peak T cell response came first, and repertoires were sampled only after it. Vaccine-related CD4 TCRs covered spike, predominating at 160-218 and 743-854. Clonal diversity was possibly underestimated, and white British individuals and females predominated among donors.

Material: peripheral blood, obtained 28 days after the second AZD1222 dose. The sequence was collected from an adult who received the AZD1222 COVID-19 vaccine. This chain uses TRBV20-1 with TRBJ1-2; D remains unclear. CDR3 coding DNA: TGCAGTGCTAGGATCCCGGACGACACCTTC. It encodes CSARIPDDTF.